This T cell receptor (beta chain) was observed in a study of blood T cell repertoires in COVID-19. Study-wide context: Some COVID-19 samples were acute and others convalescent; all came from the United States, Italy and Spain. The cDNA or gDNA used as material had been derived from T cells, B-cell-depleted T cells, or PBMCs.

In the original workflow: It was from reference gene primer amplification that nucleated cell counts were estimated. Assay used: immunoSEQ multiplex PCR; TCRdb lists only in-frame clones, some missing. Clone size and V and J calls were adopted from that table, with D and trimming inferred from the DNA. This table has 150,000 to 190,000 clones, 84% appearing once. Trimming stripped 7 bases from V and 7 bases from J, with 11 bases between. This CDR3 is 13 amino acids long. Germline V gives CDR1 LNHDA, CDR2 SQIVND (reference sequence). The sequenced sample consisted of peripheral blood. The genes are TRBV19 and TRBJ1-6, with D hard to call. This receptor was taken from a woman between 45 and 60 years old with acute or convalescent COVID-19. The CDR3 DNA is TGTGCCAGTACGACACGTGGAAATTCACCCCTCCACTTT. Its protein product is CASTTRGNSPLHF.